The clone carrying this T cell receptor (beta chain) has just one count. Its antigen remains unidentified. Generated by immunoSEQ multiplex PCR, the TCRdb table keeps only in-frame clones and is missing some. The table has over 200,000 clones, about 90% seen once. The germline V and J ends were trimmed by 5 bases and 3 bases, with 11 bases remaining between them. In germline, CDR1 is MDHEN, CDR2 SYDVKM. This CDR3 has 13 residues. This sample was included in a study of cytomegalovirus exposure and HLA in healthy donors. Study-wide points: Cytomegalovirus association was listed for around 180 TCR beta chains.

The J gene is TRBJ2-7, the V gene TRBV28, with D unresolved. Sequencing used PBMCs. The source is a woman between 18 and 29 years old in good health and CMV-seronegative. CDR3 region: CASSRSLDYEQYF. The CDR3, as DNA: TGTGCCAGCAGTCGCTCACTCGACTACGAGCAGTACTTC.